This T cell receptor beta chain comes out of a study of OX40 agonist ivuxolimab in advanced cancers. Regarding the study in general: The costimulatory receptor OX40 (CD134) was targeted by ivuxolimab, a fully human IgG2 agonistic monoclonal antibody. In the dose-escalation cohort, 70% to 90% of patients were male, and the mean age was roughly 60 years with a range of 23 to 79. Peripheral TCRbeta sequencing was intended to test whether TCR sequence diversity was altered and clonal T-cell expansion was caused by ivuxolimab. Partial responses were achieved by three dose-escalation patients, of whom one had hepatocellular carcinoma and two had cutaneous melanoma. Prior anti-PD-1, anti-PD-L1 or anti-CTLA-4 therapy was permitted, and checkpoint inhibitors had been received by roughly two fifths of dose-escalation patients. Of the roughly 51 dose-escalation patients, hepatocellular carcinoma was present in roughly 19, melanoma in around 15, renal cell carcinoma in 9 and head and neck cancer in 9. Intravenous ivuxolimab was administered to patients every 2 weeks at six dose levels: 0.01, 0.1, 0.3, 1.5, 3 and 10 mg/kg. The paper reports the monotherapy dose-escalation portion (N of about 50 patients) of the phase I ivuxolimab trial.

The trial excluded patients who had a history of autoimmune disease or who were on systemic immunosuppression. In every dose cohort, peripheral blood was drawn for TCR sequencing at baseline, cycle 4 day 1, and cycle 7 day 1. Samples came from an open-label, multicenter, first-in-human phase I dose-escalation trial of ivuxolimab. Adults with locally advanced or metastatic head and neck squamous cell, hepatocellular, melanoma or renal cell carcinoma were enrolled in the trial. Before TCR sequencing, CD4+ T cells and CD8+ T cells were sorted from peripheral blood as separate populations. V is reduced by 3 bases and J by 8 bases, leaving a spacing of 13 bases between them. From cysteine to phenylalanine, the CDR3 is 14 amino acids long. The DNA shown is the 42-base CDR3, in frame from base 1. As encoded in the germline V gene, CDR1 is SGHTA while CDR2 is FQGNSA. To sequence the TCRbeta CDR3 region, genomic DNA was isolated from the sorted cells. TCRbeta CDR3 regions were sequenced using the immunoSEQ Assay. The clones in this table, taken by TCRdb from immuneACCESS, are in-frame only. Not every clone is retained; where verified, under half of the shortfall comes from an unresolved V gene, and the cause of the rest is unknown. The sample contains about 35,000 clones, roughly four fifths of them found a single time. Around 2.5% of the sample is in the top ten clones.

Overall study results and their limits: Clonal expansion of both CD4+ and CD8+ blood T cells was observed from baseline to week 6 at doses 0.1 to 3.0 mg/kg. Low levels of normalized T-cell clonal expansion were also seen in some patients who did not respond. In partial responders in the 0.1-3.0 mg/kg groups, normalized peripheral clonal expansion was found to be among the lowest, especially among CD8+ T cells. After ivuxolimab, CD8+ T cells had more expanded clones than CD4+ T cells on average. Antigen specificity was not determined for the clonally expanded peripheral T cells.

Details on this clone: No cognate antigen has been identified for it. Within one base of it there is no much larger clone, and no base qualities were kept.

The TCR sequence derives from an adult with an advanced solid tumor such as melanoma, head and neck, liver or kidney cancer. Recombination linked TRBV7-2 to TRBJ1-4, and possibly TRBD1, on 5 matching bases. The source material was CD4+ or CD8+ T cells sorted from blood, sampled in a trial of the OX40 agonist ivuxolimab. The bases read TGTGCCAGCAGCTTCGGGGGAGGTGCGGAAAAACTGTTTTTT. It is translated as CASSFGGGAEKLFF.